Below, 27 T cell receptor beta chains from the same sample are listed, as sequenced in a study of control samples from healthy donors and cancer patients. Generated by immunoSEQ multiplex PCR, the TCRdb table keeps only in-frame clones and is missing some. The sample includes 250,000 to 300,000 clones, roughly 80% of them seen just once. The source material was PBMCs. These receptors were collected from a woman aged 55-70 years with lung cancer.

This clone was found many times. V is TRBV5-1 and J is TRBJ2-7; 9 positions match TRBD2. The CDR3 has 15 residues. Germline V gives CDR1 SGHRS, CDR2 YFSETQ. V trimming: 4 bases; J trimming: 5 bases; junction bases outside the gene matches: 10. The CDR3 sequence is CASSVLAGRKDEQYF. The CDR3 coding sequence is TGCGCCAGCAGCGTGCTAGCGGGAAGGAAGGACGAGCAGTACTTC.

The chain has TRBV11-2 and TRBJ1-2, with 8 bases aligning to TRBD1. Germline loops: CDR1 SGHAT, CDR2 FQNNGV. Trimming removed 1 base from V and 7 bases from J; junction bases left unmatched: 11. This CDR3 is 16 amino acids long. This CDR3 is CASSLAPDRGGPGYTF. The DNA for the CDR3 is TGTGCCAGCAGCTTAGCCCCAGACAGGGGAGGACCTGGCTACACCTTC.

This sequence joins TRBV5-1 and TRBJ2-2, with TRBD2 as a possible D gene (5 bases). Germline assignment: CDR1 SGHRS and CDR2 YFSETQ. Trimming left V 4 bases short and J 7 bases short, with 11 bases between. This CDR3 is built from 13 residues. The CDR3 spells CASSPEAFGELFF. CDR3 nucleotide sequence: TGCGCCAGCAGCCCGGAGGCCTTCGGGGAGCTGTTTTTT.

The chain carries TRBV7-3 and TRBJ1-5; unclear D gene. Trimming shortened V by 5 bases and J by 1 base, and 9 bases separated the two germline ends. CDR3 length equals 14 residues. Germline CDR1 SGHTA, CDR2 FQGTGA. The CDR3 sequence is CASSPSRSNQPQHF. For the CDR3, the DNA is TGTGCCAGCAGCCCCTCTAGGAGCAATCAGCCCCAGCATTTT.

The J gene is TRBJ1-5, the V gene TRBV7-9; 7 bases fit TRBD1. This CDR3 has 14 amino acids. Germline V gives CDR1 SEHNR, CDR2 FQNEAQ (reference sequence). With V trimmed by 5 bases and J by 4 bases, 5 bases remained unmatched. The CDR3 loop is CASSNSQGNQPQHF. CDR3 nucleotides: TGTGCCAGCAGCAATTCACAGGGGAATCAGCCCCAGCATTTT.

The chain combines TRBV5-5 with TRBJ1-4, with 7 bases identical to TRBD1. V was clipped by 0 bases and J by 5 bases; unmatched bases: 7. The germline V gene has CDR1 SGHKS and CDR2 YYEKEE (reference sequence). The CDR3 totals 16 residues. DNA of the CDR3: TGTGCCAGCAGCTTGGACGGGACAGCCTACAATGAAAAACTGTTTTTT. Protein: CASSLDGTAYNEKLFF.

V and J are TRBV5-1 and TRBJ1-5; 10 nucleotides agree with TRBD1. The CDR3 runs to 15 residues. With 4 bases clipped from V and 4 bases from J, the junction kept 5 bases outside the gene matches. Looked up from germline, CDR1 is SGHRS and CDR2 is YFSETQ. CDR3 sequence (DNA): TGCGCCAGCAGCATAGGGACAGGGGAGAATCAGCCCCAGCATTTT. It yields the protein CASSIGTGENQPQHF. Full variable domain (missing parts from reference TRBV5-1 and TRBJ1-5): KAGVTQTPRYLIKTRGQQVTLSCSPISGHRSVSWYQQTPGQGLQFLFEYFSETQRNKGNFPGRFSGRQFSNSRSEMNVSTLELGDSALYLCASSIGTGENQPQHFGDGTRLSIL.

Regarding this clone: Other DNA sequences in this sample translate to the same CDR3. The chain joins TRBV12-3 or TRBV12-4 to TRBJ1-1, with D possibly being TRBD1 (5 bases). Trimming removed 4 bases at V and 1 base at J, with 7 bases between. The CDR3 covers 13 residues. The CDR3 coding sequence is TGTGCCAGCAGTTCTACAGGGAACACTGAAGCTTTCTTT. Its translation: CASSSTGNTEAFF.

The sample holds many counts of this clone. The chain is built from TRBV6-5 and TRBJ1-5; no clear D. The CDR3 length is 15 residues. V lost 2 bases and J lost 0, with 8 bases in between. Germline CDR1 is MNHEY and CDR2 is SVGAGI. The CDR3 region has the DNA TGTGCCAGCAGTTACACCTCTTATAGCAATCAGCCCCAGCATTTT. Amino acid sequence: CASSYTSYSNQPQHF.

The chain uses TRBV5-1 and TRBJ2-7; 9 nucleotides align to TRBD1. Per germline, CDR1 SGHRS and CDR2 YFSETQ. V lost 3 bases, J lost 2 bases, and 3 bases stayed unmatched. This CDR3 region has 14 residues. CDR3 residues: CASSSTGGPYEQYF. CDR3 nucleotide sequence: TGCGCCAGCAGCTCGACAGGGGGACCCTACGAGCAGTACTTC.

The chain couples TRBV12-3 or TRBV12-4 to TRBJ2-5; 7 nucleotides line up with TRBD1. V shed 10 bases, J shed 5 bases, and the junction held 10 bases outside the gene matches. The CDR3 runs 13 residues. The CDR3 is CAITGTEGETQYF. The CDR3, as DNA: TGTGCCATCACCGGGACAGAGGGGGAGACCCAGTACTTC.

The rearrangement uses TRBV5-5 and TRBJ1-5; D may be TRBD1 (5 bases). The CDR3 has 14 residues. Germline CDR1 SGHKS, CDR2 YYEKEE (reference sequence). V dropped 0 bases and J dropped 6 bases, with 10 bases sitting between them. The CDR3: CASSLEGEGQPQHF. In DNA, the CDR3 is TGTGCCAGCAGCTTGGAAGGGGAGGGTCAGCCCCAGCATTTT. The variable domain in full, completed from reference TRBV5-5 and TRBJ1-5, reads DAGVTQSPTHLIKTRGQQVTLRCSPISGHKSVSWYQQVLGQGPQFIFQYYEKEERGRGNFPDRFSARQFPNYSSELNVNALLLGDSALYLCASSLEGEGQPQHFGDGTRLSIL.

J is TRBJ2-3 and V is TRBV15; D remains unclear. From germline, CDR1 is LNHNV and CDR2 YYDKDF (reference sequence). The CDR3 covers 12 residues. Trimming removed 8 bases from V and 1 base from J, with 7 bases in between. The CDR3 loop reads CATWQRTDTQYF. CDR3 bases: TGTGCCACCTGGCAGCGCACAGATACGCAGTATTTT.

The J gene is TRBJ2-5, the V gene TRBV2; 9 bases line up with TRBD2. V lost 6 bases to trimming and J lost 0 bases; unmatched junction nucleotides: 5. Per the germline V gene, CDR1 is SNHLY and CDR2 is FYNNEI. CDR3 size: 15 residues. The CDR3: CASSSGLAYQETQYF. The DNA for the CDR3 is TGTGCCAGCAGCTCGGGACTAGCATACCAAGAGACCCAGTACTTC.

The chain links TRBV19 to TRBJ1-6; weak D call: TRBD1 (6 bases). Trimming cost V 7 bases and J 8 bases, with 12 bases left between them. This CDR3 is 13 amino acids long. Germline V gene data show CDR1 as LNHDA and CDR2 as SQIVND (reference sequence). CDR3 sequence: CASNGQGYSPLHF. For the CDR3, the DNA is TGTGCCAGTAACGGGCAGGGGTATTCACCCCTCCACTTT. Full variable domain (outside the CDR3, taken from reference TRBV19 and TRBJ1-6): DGGITQSPKYLFRKEGQNVTLSCEQNLNHDAMYWYRQDPGQGLRLIYYSQIVNDFQKGDIAEGYSVSREKKESFPLTVTSAQKNPTAFYLCASNGQGYSPLHFGNGTRLTVT.

This chain joins TRBV5-1 and TRBJ1-2; D unresolved. Trimming took off 0 bases at V and 6 bases at J, with 15 bases between the two ends. Germline V lookup: CDR1 SGHRS, CDR2 YFSETQ. The CDR3 is made up of 15 amino acids. This CDR3 is CASSLVGSEVDGYTF. The CDR3 DNA reads as TGCGCCAGCAGCTTGGTGGGGTCGGAGGTTGATGGCTACACCTTC.

The V gene is TRBV5-7, the J gene TRBJ1-5; D is ambiguous. TRBV5-7 is labeled an ORF, and its function is uncertain. Trimming left V 1 base short and J 0 bases short, with 11 bases between. The CDR3 consists of 16 residues. The CDR3 region is CASSLQSDRSNQPQHF. In DNA, the CDR3 is TGTGCCAGCAGCTTGCAGTCAGACCGTAGCAATCAGCCCCAGCATTTT.

This chain uses TRBV7-2 with TRBJ1-2; 7 positions agree with TRBD1. Germline-derived CDR1 and CDR2 are SGHTA and FQGNSA. After removal of 5 bases from V and 7 bases from J, the junction contained 13 bases not matched to a gene. CDR3 size: 15 residues. CDR3 nucleotides: TGTGCCAGCAGCCTATCGAATGAGGGGGCTGGTGGCTACACCTTC. This sequence encodes CASSLSNEGAGGYTF.

This chain links TRBV7-9 with TRBJ1-2; D is ambiguous. V shed 1 base and J shed 4 bases, with 13 bases lying between them. The CDR3 consists of 15 residues. Germline-derived CDR1 and CDR2 are SEHNR and FQNEAQ (reference sequence). In nucleotides, the CDR3 is TGTGCCAGCAGCTTAGGGTCTGGACCCGCCTATGGCTACACCTTC. Encoded protein: CASSLGSGPAYGYTF. The full variable domain, in which reference TRBV7-9 and TRBJ1-2 provide the parts outside the CDR3, is DTGVSQNPRHKITKRGQNVTFRCDPISEHNRLYWYRQTLGQGPEFLTYFQNEAQLEKSRLLSDRFSAERPKGSFSTLEIQRTEQGDSAMYLCASSLGSGPAYGYTFGSGTRLTVV.

V usage is TRBV2 and J usage is TRBJ2-7; TRBD2 aligns across 13 bases. The CDR3 covers 15 residues. The V gene end was trimmed by 8 bases and the J gene end by 3 bases; junction bases not matched to a gene: 7. Looked up from germline, CDR1 is SNHLY and CDR2 is FYNNEI. This CDR3 reads CASGLAGEPYYEQYF. CDR3 sequence (DNA): TGTGCCAGCGGACTAGCGGGGGAACCTTACTACGAGCAGTACTTC.

V usage is TRBV2 and J usage is TRBJ2-1, with TRBD2 as a possible D gene (5 bases). In germline, CDR1 is SNHLY, CDR2 FYNNEI. Trimming shortened V by 6 bases and J by 0 bases, and 15 bases separated the two germline ends. CDR3 length: 16 residues. The CDR3 sequence: CASRVGLRSSYNEQFF. CDR3 DNA: TGTGCCAGCAGGGTAGGACTGAGGAGCTCCTACAATGAGCAGTTCTTC. Complete variable domain (other parts from reference TRBV2 and TRBJ2-1): EPEVTQTPSHQVTQMGQEVILRCVPISNHLYFYWYRQILGQKVEFLVSFYNNEISEKSEIFDDQFSVERPDGSNFTLKIRSTKLEDSAMYFCASRVGLRSSYNEQFFGPGTRLTVL.

This chain uses TRBV12-3 or TRBV12-4 with TRBJ1-1; D gene ambiguous. The CDR3 length is 12 residues. Trimming took 6 bases from V and 4 from J, leaving 9 bases between them. CDR3 sequence: CASRRMATEAFF. The CDR3 coding sequence is TGTGCCAGCAGAAGGATGGCCACTGAAGCTTTCTTT.

The chain employs TRBV7-8 and TRBJ1-4, with D perhaps TRBD1 (6 bases). Trimming stripped 5 bases from V and 3 bases from J, with 10 bases between. CDR1 is SGHVS and CDR2 is FQNEAQ in the germline V gene. This CDR3 comprises 14 residues. The CDR3 DNA reads TGTGCCAGCAGCCGCAGGGGACCTAATGAAAAACTGTTTTTT. This sequence encodes CASSRRGPNEKLFF.

The rearrangement joins TRBV5-4 to TRBJ1-1; D not certain. Trimming removed 0 bases from V and 1 base from J, with 10 bases in between. The germline CDR1 and CDR2 sequences are SGHNT and YYREEE (reference sequence). The length of the CDR3 is 15 residues. The CDR3 sequence is CASSLVTGWNTEAFF. CDR3 in DNA: TGTGCCAGCAGCTTGGTAACGGGCTGGAACACTGAAGCTTTCTTT.

V gene TRBV28 combines with J gene TRBJ2-5; D uncertain. CDR1 is MDHEN and CDR2 is SYDVKM in the germline V gene. The length of the CDR3 is 11 residues. Trimming removed 7 bases at V and 5 bases at J, with 8 bases between. CDR3 region: CASTSWETQYF. Here the CDR3 DNA reads TGTGCCAGCACAAGTTGGGAGACCCAGTACTTC.

This clone was observed a few times. The CDR3 DNA reads TGTGCCAGCAGCCCCCAAGGGACGGTGAACACTGAAGCTTTCTTT. Encoded protein: CASSPQGTVNTEAFF. The chain carries TRBV9 and TRBJ1-1, with a tentative D call TRBD1 (5 bases). Germline V gene lookup returns CDR1 SGDLS and CDR2 YYNGEE. V shed 4 bases and J shed 0 bases, with 13 bases lying between them. This CDR3 contains 15 residues.

This rearrangement joins TRBV7-8 to TRBJ2-1, with 10 positions matching TRBD2. Trimming cost V 1 base and J 8 bases; bases outside gene matches: 5. CDR3 length: 15 amino acids. Per germline, CDR1 SGHVS and CDR2 FQNEAQ. The CDR3 here is CASSLEGLASDEQFF. In DNA, the CDR3 is TGTGCCAGCAGCTTAGAGGGACTAGCGTCCGATGAGCAGTTCTTC.